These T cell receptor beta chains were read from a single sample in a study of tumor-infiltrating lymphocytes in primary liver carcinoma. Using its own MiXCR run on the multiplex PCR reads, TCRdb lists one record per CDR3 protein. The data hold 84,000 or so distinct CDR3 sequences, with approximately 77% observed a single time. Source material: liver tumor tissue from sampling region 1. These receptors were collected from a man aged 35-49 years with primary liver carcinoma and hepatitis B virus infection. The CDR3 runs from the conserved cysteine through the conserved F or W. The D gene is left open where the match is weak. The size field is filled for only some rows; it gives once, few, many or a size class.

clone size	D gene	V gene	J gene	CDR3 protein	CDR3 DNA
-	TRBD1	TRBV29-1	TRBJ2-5	CCVEGQGETQYF	TGCTGCGTTGAAGGACAGGGTGAGACCCAGTACTTC
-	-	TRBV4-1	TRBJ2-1	CASSQARWRGESEQFF	TGCGCCAGCAGCCAAGCCAGATGGAGGGGGGAGAGTGAGCAGTTCTTC
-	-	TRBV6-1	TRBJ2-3	CAGSEQWSTDTKYF	TGTGCCGGCAGCGAACAGTGGAGCACAGATACGAAGTATTTT
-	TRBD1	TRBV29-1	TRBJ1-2	CGIALTGLDAGYTF	TGCGGCATTGCCCTGACAGGGCTTGATGCTGGCTACACCTTC
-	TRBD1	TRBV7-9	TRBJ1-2	CASGWTGGYDNTF	TGTGCCAGCGGCTGGACAGGGGGCTATGACAACACCTTC
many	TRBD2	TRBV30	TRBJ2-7	CAWRGGSSYEQYF	TGTGCCTGGAGGGGCGGGAGCTCCTACGAGCAGTACTTC
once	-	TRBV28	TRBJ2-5	CATVGANGAQETQYF	TGTGCCACGGTCGGGGCTAATGGGGCCCAAGAGACCCAGTACTTC
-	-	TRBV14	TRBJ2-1	CTSSRNYSEQFF	TGTACCAGCAGCCGGAACTACAGTGAGCAGTTCTTC
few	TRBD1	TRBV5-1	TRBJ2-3	CASSPGTGRNTQYF	TGCGCCAGCAGCCCCGGGACAGGGAGAAATACGCAGTATTTT
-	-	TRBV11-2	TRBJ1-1	CASSQNRVVTLTEAFF	TGTGCCAGCAGCCAAAACCGGGTGGTGACACTCACTGAAGCTTTCTTT
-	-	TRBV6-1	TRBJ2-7	CASSRDGNHEQYF	TGTGCCAGTAGCCGGGATGGAAACCACGAGCAGTACTTC
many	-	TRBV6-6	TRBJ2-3	CASSYGGGEGGDTQYF	TGTGCCAGCAGTTACGGAGGGGGGGAGGGGGGAGATACGCAGTATTTT
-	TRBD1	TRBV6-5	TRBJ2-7	CASSPPRDRVKQYF	TGTGCCAGCAGTCCACCCCGGGACAGGGTGAAGCAGTACTTC
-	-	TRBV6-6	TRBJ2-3	CASSYTGIGNTQYF	TGTGCCAGCAGTTACACCGGGATAGGAAATACGCAGTATTTT
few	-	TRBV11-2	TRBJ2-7	CASGSTGGQRYEQYF	TGTGCCAGCGGCTCTACGGGGGGCCAGAGGTACGAGCAGTACTTC
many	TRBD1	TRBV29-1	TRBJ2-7	CSVELGDRGNYEQYF	TGCAGCGTTGAACTTGGGGACAGGGGGAACTACGAGCAGTACTTC
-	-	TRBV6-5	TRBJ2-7	CASNYSRGYHEQYF	TGTGCCAGCAATTACTCCCGGGGCTACCACGAGCAGTACTTC
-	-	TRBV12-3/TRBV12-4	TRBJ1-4	CASSLLETDNEILFF	TGTGCCAGCAGCCTACTCGAGACGGATAATGAAATACTGTTTTTT
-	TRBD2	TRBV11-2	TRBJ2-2	CASSSVALAGTVELFF	TGTGCCAGCAGCTCAGTGGCGCTAGCGGGAACCGTGGAGCTATTTTTT
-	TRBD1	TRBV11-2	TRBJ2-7	CASSLERLGTDSYEQYF	TGTGCCAGCAGCTTAGAAAGACTCGGGACAGATTCCTACGAGCAGTACTTC
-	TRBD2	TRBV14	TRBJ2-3	CASSYGLARGGEQYF	TGTGCCAGTAGCTACGGACTAGCTAGGGGAGGAGAGCAGTATTTT
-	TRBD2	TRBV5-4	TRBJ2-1	CASSLGLTGDEQFF	TGTGCCAGCAGCCTGGGACTAACGGGTGATGAGCAGTTCTTC
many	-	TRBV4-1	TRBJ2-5	CASSQDLRQEETQYF	TGCGCCAGCAGCCAAGATTTGCGGCAAGAAGAGACCCAGTACTTC
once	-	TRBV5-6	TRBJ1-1	CASSLDRDNGAFF	TGTGCCAGCAGCTTGGACAGGGACAATGGAGCTTTCTTT
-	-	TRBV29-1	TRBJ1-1	CNVARGPEDTEAFF	TGCAACGTTGCGCGGGGGCCTGAGGACACTGAAGCTTTCTTT
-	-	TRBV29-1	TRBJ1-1	CSVGHEAFF	TGCAGCGTTGGACATGAAGCTTTCTTC